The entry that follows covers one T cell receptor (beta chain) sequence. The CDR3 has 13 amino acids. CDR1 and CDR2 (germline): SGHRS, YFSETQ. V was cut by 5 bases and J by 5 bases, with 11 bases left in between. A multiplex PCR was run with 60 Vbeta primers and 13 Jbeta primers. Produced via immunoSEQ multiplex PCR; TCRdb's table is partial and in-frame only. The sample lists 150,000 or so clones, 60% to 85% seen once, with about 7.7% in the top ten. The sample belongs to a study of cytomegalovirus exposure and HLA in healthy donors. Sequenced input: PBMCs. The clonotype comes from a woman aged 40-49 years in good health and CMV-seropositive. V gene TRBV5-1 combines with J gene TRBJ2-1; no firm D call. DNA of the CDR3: TGCGCCAGCAGGGCGGCAGCGAACAATGAGCAGTTCTTC. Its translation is CASRAAANNEQFF.